Following are 18 T cell receptor beta chains from one sample sequenced in a study of blood T cell repertoires in COVID-19. Repertoires were generated with immunoSEQ multiplex PCR, while TCRdb's copy carries only in-frame clones and drops some. The repertoire holds 130,000 to 150,000 clones, with more than 75% as singletons. What was sequenced was PBMCs or T cells enriched from blood (not recorded which). The origin of the receptors is a woman under 40 with acute COVID-19.

Notes on this clone: Distinct nucleotide sequences in the sample also encode this CDR3. The rearrangement uses TRBV4-3 and TRBJ2-7; 10 bases map to TRBD2. The V gene end was trimmed by 1 base and the J gene end by 6 bases; junction bases not matched to a gene: 6. This CDR3 is built from 15 residues. Looked up from germline, CDR1 is LGHNA and CDR2 is YSLEER. As DNA, the CDR3 is TGCGCCAGCAGCCAAGGCGCGAGCGGGAGGGTCGAGCAGTACTTC. This translates into CASSQGASGRVEQYF.

The V and J genes are TRBV5-4 and TRBJ2-2; the match to TRBD2 covers 14 bases. CDR3 length: 17 amino acids. Germline V gene data show CDR1 as SGHNT and CDR2 as YYREEE (reference sequence). V shed 7 bases, J shed 4 bases, and the junction held 9 bases outside the gene matches. The CDR3 spells CASRLAGGPSVTGELFF. The DNA of the CDR3 is TGTGCCAGCCGACTAGCGGGAGGGCCCTCGGTCACCGGGGAGCTGTTTTTT.

This clone was seen only a few times. J is TRBJ1-1 and V is TRBV11-3, with no clear D. Germline CDR1 and CDR2: SGHNT and YENEEA. Trimming removed 1 base at V and 3 bases at J, with 9 bases between. The CDR3 consists of 14 residues. The CDR3 protein is CASSLGGRDTEAFF. CDR3 coding DNA: TGTGCCAGCAGCTTAGGAGGGAGGGACACTGAAGCTTTCTTT.

This chain connects TRBV28 to TRBJ2-2, with a tentative D call TRBD1 (6 bases). The V and J ends lost 6 bases and 3 bases respectively, with 11 bases between them. This CDR3 region has 14 residues. CDR1 MDHEN and CDR2 SYDVKM come from the germline V gene. The CDR3 DNA sequence: TGTGCCAGCAGAGGGGGAGATCACACCGGGGAGCTGTTTTTT. It codes for CASRGGDHTGELFF. Full variable domain (rest looked up from reference TRBV28 and TRBJ2-2): DVKVTQSSRYLVKRTGEKVFLECVQDMDHENMFWYRQDPGLGLRLIYFSYDVKMKEKGDIPEGYSVSREKKERFSLILESASTNQTSMYLCASRGGDHTGELFFGEGSRLTVL.

The V and J genes are TRBV6-4 and TRBJ2-1; D is undetermined. Trimming removed 6 bases from V and 3 bases from J, with 12 bases in between. CDR3 size: 14 residues. Per the germline V gene, CDR1 is MRHNA and CDR2 is SNTAGT. CDR3 nucleotides: TGTGCCAGCAGCCCCGCGGAGTTCTACAATGAGCAGTTCTTC. This gives the protein CASSPAEFYNEQFF.

CDR3 residues: CASSARGVRVPNYGYTF. The CDR3, as DNA: TGTGCCAGCAGCGCCAGGGGGGTAAGGGTTCCTAACTATGGCTACACCTTC. The chain recombines TRBV7-2 with TRBJ1-2; TRBD1 agrees at 7 bases. J was trimmed by 0 bases and V by 5 bases; bases with no gene match: 12. The germline gives CDR1 SGHTA, CDR2 FQGNSA. The CDR3 covers 17 residues.

The chain employs TRBV6-2 or TRBV6-3 and TRBJ1-5; D might be TRBD1 (5 bases). This CDR3 is built from 16 residues. Trimming left V 7 bases short and J 0 bases short, with 16 bases between. CDR1 MNHEY and CDR2 SVGEGT come from the germline V gene. This CDR3 reads CASTPGRPFSNQPQHF. In nucleotides, the CDR3 is TGTGCCAGCACCCCGGGGCGGCCCTTTAGCAATCAGCCCCAGCATTTT.

The J gene is TRBJ2-1, the V gene TRBV6-4; TRBD2 aligns across 10 bases. The CDR3 length is 16 residues. Trimming cost V 8 bases and J 9 bases; bases outside gene matches: 16. Germline assignment: CDR1 MRHNA and CDR2 SNTAGT. CDR3 in amino acids: CASLQTLAGGSGEQFF. In DNA, the CDR3 is TGTGCCAGCCTACAAACCTTAGCGGGAGGTTCCGGTGAGCAGTTCTTC.

Here the CDR3 reads CASSEGLATYEQYF. The CDR3 DNA reads as TGTGCCAGCAGCGAGGGACTAGCCACCTACGAGCAGTACTTC. The J gene is TRBJ2-7, the V gene TRBV5-4; TRBD2 aligns across 9 bases. The germline V gene has CDR1 SGHNT and CDR2 YYREEE (reference sequence). The CDR3 runs 14 residues. J was trimmed by 2 bases and V by 4 bases; bases with no gene match: 4. The full variable domain, rest sourced from reference TRBV5-4 and TRBJ2-7, is ETGVTQSPTHLIKTRGQQVTLRCSSQSGHNTVSWYQQALGQGPQFIFQYYREEENGRGNFPPRFSGLQFPNYSSELNVNALELDDSALYLCASSEGLATYEQYFGPGTRLTVT.

The chain couples TRBV29-1 to TRBJ2-1; D possibly corresponds to TRBD2 (5 bases). The CDR3 extends over 10 amino acids. Trimming removed 7 bases from V and 8 bases from J, with 9 bases in between. CDR1 is SQVTM and CDR2 is ANQGSEA in the germline V gene. The CDR3 region has the DNA TGCAGCGGGGCGGGCGATGAGCAGTTCTTC. This translates into CSGAGDEQFF.

The chain has TRBV5-1 and TRBJ2-3; 9 bases map to TRBD1. The germline CDR1 and CDR2 sequences are SGHRS and YFSETQ. The CDR3 is 15 residues long. J lost 6 bases, V lost 3 bases, and 8 bases had no gene match. CDR3 DNA sequence: TGCGCCAGCAGCTCAGTCCCGGGACAGGGTGATACGCAGTATTTT. Its translation is CASSSVPGQGDTQYF.

The J gene is TRBJ2-3, the V gene TRBV7-2; D unclear. The CDR3 sequence is 13 residues long. V was shortened by 3 bases and J by 7 bases, with 11 bases between the two germline ends. Germline lookup yields CDR1 SGHTA and CDR2 FQGNSA. CDR3: CASSLAELNTQYF. The CDR3 nucleotides are TGTGCCAGCAGCTTGGCAGAACTAAATACGCAGTATTTT.

This sequence joins TRBV6-6 and TRBJ2-7; D may be TRBD1 (5 bases). Per the germline V gene, CDR1 is MNHNY and CDR2 is SVGAGI (reference sequence). The ends were cut back, 5 bases at V and 1 base at J, with 9 bases in the middle. This CDR3 has 13 residues. As DNA, the CDR3 is TGTGCCAGCAGTACGGACAAATCCTACGAGCAGTACTTC. It encodes CASSTDKSYEQYF.

The table lists this clone with a few counts. The chain recombines TRBV5-1 with TRBJ2-1, with 8 bases matching TRBD2. V lost 4 bases, J lost 6 bases, and 3 bases stayed unmatched. The germline gives CDR1 SGHRS, CDR2 YFSETQ. The CDR3 totals 13 residues. The CDR3 spells CASSGGTSNEQFF. The DNA for the CDR3 is TGCGCCAGCAGCGGCGGGACTAGCAATGAGCAGTTCTTC.

This chain joins TRBV4-3 and TRBJ1-1; 9 nucleotides line up with TRBD1. CDR1 is LGHNA, CDR2 YSLEER, per germline. CDR3 length: 15 amino acids. The V segment lost 2 bases and the J segment 7 bases; nucleotides outside the gene matches: 8. CDR3 residues: CASSQQQGARVEAFF. In nucleotides, the CDR3 is TGCGCCAGCAGCCAACAACAGGGGGCTCGGGTTGAAGCTTTCTTT.

The chain recombines TRBV9 with TRBJ2-1; tentative D call: TRBD2 (6 bases). Trimming removed 0 bases from V and 3 bases from J, with 10 bases in between. Germline CDR1 is SGDLS and CDR2 is YYNGEE. This CDR3 region has 15 residues. CDR3 coding DNA: TGTGCCAGCAGCGTAGGTAGCGGCAGCTACAATGAGCAGTTCTTC. Protein sequence: CASSVGSGSYNEQFF.

The genes are TRBV4-1 and TRBJ2-1, with TRBD2 matching 13 bases. CDR3 size: 15 residues. V gave up 4 bases and J gave up 7 bases; unmatched junction bases: 4. Germline lookup yields CDR1 MGHRA and CDR2 YSYEKL. The CDR3 region is CASSPGLAGANEQFF. The CDR3 coding sequence is TGCGCCAGCAGCCCCGGACTAGCGGGAGCGAATGAGCAGTTCTTC.

V and J are TRBV5-6 and TRBJ1-2; 10 nucleotides align to TRBD1. The germline V gene encodes CDR1 SGHDT and CDR2 YYEEEE. The CDR3 spans 14 residues. Trimming took 6 bases from V and 5 from J; bases not matched to a gene: 7. CDR3 DNA sequence: TGTGCCAGCACGGGACAGGGGACCGGTTATGGCTACACCTTC. Its translation is CASTGQGTGYGYTF.